One and the same sample provided the 14 T cell receptor beta chains below, sequenced in a study of blood T cell repertoires in COVID-19. Using immunoSEQ multiplex PCR, the repertoire was profiled, and TCRdb retains in-frame clones only, with some absent. The sample lists more than 95,000 clones, about 86% occurring once. Sequences were obtained from peripheral blood. The receptors originated from a woman aged 55-70 years in a cohort sampled during active or convalescent COVID-19.

This chain uses TRBV28 with TRBJ1-1; D is unclear. In germline, CDR1 is MDHEN, CDR2 SYDVKM. The V gene lost 2 bases and the J gene lost 5 bases, with 6 bases spanning the gap. The CDR3 is 12 amino acids. CDR3 protein: CASSLGRTEAFF. The CDR3 coding sequence is TGTGCCAGCAGTTTAGGGAGAACTGAAGCTTTCTTT.

The chain employs TRBV6-6 and TRBJ1-3; the D gene is possibly TRBD1 (5 bases). The CDR3 is 14 residues long. CDR1 is MNHNY, CDR2 SVGAGI, per germline (reference sequence). With 6 bases removed from V and 0 bases from J, the gap between germline ends came to 9 bases. The CDR3 DNA follows: TGTGCCAGCAGCTCAGGGTCCTCTGGAAACACCATATATTTT. This translates into CASSSGSSGNTIYF.

The genes are TRBV10-3 and TRBJ2-5; 7 nucleotides agree with TRBD1. Unmatched junction bases numbered 3, after V lost 6 bases and J lost 2 bases. The CDR3 spans 13 residues. Germline loops: CDR1 ENHRY, CDR2 SYGVKD. The CDR3: CAISRQGQETQYF. In nucleotides, the CDR3 is TGTGCCATCAGCCGACAGGGACAAGAGACCCAGTACTTC.

The chain is built from TRBV9 and TRBJ2-1; D may be TRBD1 (5 bases). CDR1 is SGDLS and CDR2 is YYNGEE in the germline V gene. The germline V and J ends were trimmed by 3 bases and 0 bases, with 16 bases remaining between them. The CDR3 is 17 amino acids. The CDR3 DNA is TGTGCCAGCAGCGGAGTAGGAAACAGGAGCTCCTACAATGAGCAGTTCTTC. This encodes CASSGVGNRSSYNEQFF.

CDR3 in amino acids: CASSPRTGPNEQYF. The CDR3, as DNA: TGTGCCAGCAGCCCGCGGACAGGGCCCAACGAGCAGTACTTC. The chain employs TRBV3-1 (or the pseudogene TRBV3-2) and TRBJ2-7; TRBD1 agrees at 8 bases. The CDR3 loop spans 14 amino acids. CDR1 and CDR2 from the germline V gene are LGHDT and YNNKEL (reference sequence). V shed 4 bases and J 5 bases; nucleotides not matched to a gene: 7.

V gene TRBV4-2 combines with J gene TRBJ1-2; D gene unclear. Germline loops: CDR1 LGHNA, CDR2 YNFKEQ. V was cut by 4 bases and J by 1 base, with 10 bases left in between. This CDR3 is built from 14 residues. The CDR3 nucleotides read TGTGCCAGCAGCCCCTGGGCAGGTAACTATGGCTACACCTTC. It is translated as CASSPWAGNYGYTF.

J is TRBJ2-1 and V is TRBV10-2, with 9 bases aligning to TRBD2. Per the germline V gene, CDR1 is WSHSY and CDR2 is SAAADI. V was pared by 5 bases and J by 6 bases, with 5 bases of the junction left unmatched. The CDR3 is 14 residues long. Written as DNA, the CDR3 is TGCGCCAGCAGTCGGGCGGGGGGGTTCAATGAGCAGTTCTTC. Protein product: CASSRAGGFNEQFF.

The chain links TRBV25-1 to TRBJ2-5; D might be TRBD1 (6 bases). Germline-derived CDR1 and CDR2 are MGHDK and SYGVNS. The CDR3 totals 14 residues. V dropped 4 bases and J dropped 4 bases, with 13 bases sitting between them. As DNA, the CDR3 is TGTGCCAGCAGTGTACACGGGACATTAGAGACCCAGTACTTC. Its protein is CASSVHGTLETQYF.

This clone appeared a few times. The chain links TRBV27 to TRBJ1-2, with 7 bases matching TRBD1. Germline CDR1 is MNHEY and CDR2 is SMNVEV (reference sequence). Trimming cost V 3 bases and J 4 bases; bases outside gene matches: 8. The length of the CDR3 is 15 residues. The CDR3 coding sequence is TGTGCCAGCAGTTTCGCTGACAGGGTTAGCTATGGCTACACCTTC. Translated: CASSFADRVSYGYTF.

The V and J genes are TRBV7-8 and TRBJ2-7; TRBD1 aligns across 9 bases. Germline assignment: CDR1 SGHVS and CDR2 FQNEAQ. V lost 3 bases, J lost 3 bases, and 3 bases stayed unmatched. CDR3 length: 14 amino acids. CDR3: CASSLGTGSYEQYF. In DNA, the CDR3 is TGTGCCAGCAGCTTGGGGACAGGGAGCTACGAGCAGTACTTC.

The chain employs TRBV6-5 and TRBJ2-5, with 9 bases identical to TRBD1. The V and J ends lost 5 bases and 7 bases, in that order; junction bases with no gene match: 5. This CDR3 has 13 amino acids. Germline lookup yields CDR1 MNHEY and CDR2 SVGAGI. The DNA for the CDR3 is TGTGCCAGCAGTCCACAGGGGGCCGGGACCCAGTACTTC. As protein: CASSPQGAGTQYF.

The chain carries TRBV6-1 and TRBJ1-2; D is possibly TRBD1 (5 bases). The CDR3 is 15 amino acids. V dropped 0 bases and J dropped 5 bases, with 13 bases sitting between them. Per the germline V gene, CDR1 is MNHNS and CDR2 is SASEGT. CDR3 nucleotides: TGTGCCAGCAGTGAAGCAAGGGGTTTAGGGTATGGCTACACCTTC. Its translation is CASSEARGLGYGYTF.

The chain uses TRBV9 and TRBJ1-4; 7 bases fit TRBD1. Germline V gene data show CDR1 as SGDLS and CDR2 as YYNGEE. V lost 3 bases and J lost 5; bases outside the gene matches: 4. The CDR3 contains 14 residues. In nucleotides, the CDR3 is TGTGCCAGCAGCGCGCCGGGACAGAATGAAAAACTGTTTTTT. This sequence encodes CASSAPGQNEKLFF.

The chain recombines TRBV6-5 with TRBJ1-3; D is unresolved. The V and J ends lost 0 bases and 4 bases respectively, with 4 bases between them. This CDR3 has 13 residues. Looked up from germline, CDR1 is MNHEY and CDR2 is SVGAGI. The CDR3 DNA sequence: TGTGCCAGCAGTTACTCCTTGGGAAACACCATATATTTT. Protein sequence: CASSYSLGNTIYF.